This T cell receptor beta chain was identified in a study of shared clonotypes between healthy human individuals. This CDR3 comprises 16 residues. CDR1 is LGHNA, CDR2 YSLEER, per germline. The ends were cut back, 5 bases at V and 0 bases at J, with 17 bases in the middle. Genomic DNA belonging to each subset was distributed in equal measure over several immunoSEQ plates. The data were produced by immunoSEQ multiplex PCR, yet TCRdb's version contains in-frame clones alone and is incomplete. This table holds about 2 million clones, 85% to 95% found once. The naive CD8 fraction comprised CD45RO-negative cells positively selected for CCR7 and excluded terminally differentiated effector memory CD45RA+ cells. As concerns this clone: What it binds is unknown.

Whole-study findings and limits: Naive subsets typically showed greater estimated richness than memory subsets.

The receptor was derived from a man aged 18 to 30 in good health. Sequencing was performed on naive CD8+ T cells sorted from blood. This sequence joins TRBV4-3 and TRBJ2-7; possible D gene TRBD1, 6 bases. The CDR3 DNA sequence: TGCGCCAGCAGCAGGGCCCTGGACAGTAACTCCTACGAGCAGTACTTC. Translated, it gives CASSRALDSNSYEQYF.